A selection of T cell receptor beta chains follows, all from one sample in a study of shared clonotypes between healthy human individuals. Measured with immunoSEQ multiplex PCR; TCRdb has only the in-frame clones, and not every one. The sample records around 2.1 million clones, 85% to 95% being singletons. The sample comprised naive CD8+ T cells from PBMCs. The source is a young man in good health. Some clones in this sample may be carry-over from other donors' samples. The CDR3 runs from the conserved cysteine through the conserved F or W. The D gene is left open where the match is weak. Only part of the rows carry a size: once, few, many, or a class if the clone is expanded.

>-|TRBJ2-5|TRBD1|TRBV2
CASRVTGGRKETQYF
TGTGCCAGCAGAGTCACAGGGGGGCGAAAAGAGACCCAGTACTTC
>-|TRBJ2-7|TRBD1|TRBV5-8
CASSPGTESYEQYF
TGTGCCAGCAGCCCCGGGACAGAATCCTACGAGCAGTACTTC
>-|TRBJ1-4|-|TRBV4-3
CASSQGRGATNEKLFF
TGCGCCAGCAGCCAAGGCAGGGGTGCAACTAATGAAAAACTGTTTTTT
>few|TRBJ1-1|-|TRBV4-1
CASSQEGGMNTEAFF
TGCGCCAGCAGCCAAGAAGGCGGAATGAACACTGAAGCTTTCTTT
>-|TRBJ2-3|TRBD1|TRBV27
CASSLITTGGTDTQYF
TGTGCCAGCAGTCTTATAACGACAGGGGGCACAGATACGCAGTATTTT
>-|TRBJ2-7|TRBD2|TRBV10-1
CASQSSGSYEQYF
TGCGCCAGCCAATCTAGCGGCTCCTACGAGCAGTACTTC
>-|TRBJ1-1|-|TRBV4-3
CASSPGSGVNTEAFF
TGCGCCAGCAGCCCAGGGTCGGGGGTGAACACTGAAGCTTTCTTT
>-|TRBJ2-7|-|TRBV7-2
CASSLALPREASSYEQYF
TGTGCCAGCAGCTTAGCGCTGCCGCGAGAAGCCTCTTCCTACGAGCAGTACTTC
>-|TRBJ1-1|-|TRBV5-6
CASSLLSGNTEAFF
TGTGCCAGCAGCTTACTGTCAGGGAACACTGAAGCTTTCTTT
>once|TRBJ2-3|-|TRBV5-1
CASLDGNTQYF
TGCGCCAGCTTAGATGGGAATACGCAGTATTTT
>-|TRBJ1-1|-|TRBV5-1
CASSLGTDYTEAFF
TGCGCCAGCAGCTTGGGTACAGATTACACTGAAGCTTTCTTT
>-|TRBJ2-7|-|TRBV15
CATSTRDTPYEQYF
TGTGCCACCAGCACCCGGGACACTCCCTACGAGCAGTACTTC
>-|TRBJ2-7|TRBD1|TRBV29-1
CSALRDRAYEQYF
TGCAGCGCACTCCGGGACAGGGCTTACGAGCAGTACTTC
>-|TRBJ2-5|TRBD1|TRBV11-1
CASSTRQGNQETQYF
TGTGCCAGCAGCACCCGACAGGGGAACCAAGAGACCCAGTACTTC
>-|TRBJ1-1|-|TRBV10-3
CAISDHGEAFF
TGTGCCATCAGTGACCACGGGGAAGCTTTCTTT
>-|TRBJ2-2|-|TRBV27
CASSVSGTTGELFF
TGTGCCAGCAGTGTCTCCGGGACCACCGGGGAGCTGTTTTTT
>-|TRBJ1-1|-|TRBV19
CASSGTPGPTEAFF
TGTGCCAGTAGTGGAACTCCGGGACCCACCGAAGCTTTCTTT
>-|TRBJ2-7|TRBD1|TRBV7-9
CASSFIPGTEGYEQYF
TGTGCCAGCAGCTTCATCCCGGGGACAGAGGGGTACGAGCAGTACTTC
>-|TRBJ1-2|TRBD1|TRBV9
CASSTPRSRTGDGYTF
TGTGCCAGCAGCACACCTCGCAGCCGGACAGGGGATGGCTACACCTTC
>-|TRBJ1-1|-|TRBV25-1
CASIGEMNTEAFF
TGTGCCAGCATAGGGGAAATGAACACTGAAGCTTTCTTT
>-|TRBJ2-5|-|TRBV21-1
CASSKRGQAAWETQYF
TGTGCCAGCAGCAAGAGAGGACAGGCCGCATGGGAGACCCAGTACTTC
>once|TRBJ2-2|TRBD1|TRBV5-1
CASSLKGTGRTGELFF
TGCGCCAGCAGCTTGAAAGGGACAGGGAGGACCGGGGAGCTGTTTTTT
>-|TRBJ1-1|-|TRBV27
CASSLYYRRLNTEAFF
TGTGCCAGCAGTTTATACTACAGACGGTTGAACACTGAAGCTTTCTTT
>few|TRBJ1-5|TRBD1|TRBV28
CASSLSEGGQPQHF
TGTGCCAGCAGTTTAAGCGAAGGGGGCCAGCCCCAGCATTTT
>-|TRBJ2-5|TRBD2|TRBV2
CASSEVAAGGVGETQYF
TGTGCCAGCAGTGAAGTAGCGGCGGGAGGGGTTGGGGAGACCCAGTACTTC
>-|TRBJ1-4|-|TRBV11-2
CASSERTLSEKLFF
TGTGCCAGCAGCGAGCGGACTCTTAGTGAAAAACTGTTTTTT
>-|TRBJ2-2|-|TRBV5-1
CASSLAYIVGTGELFF
TGCGCCAGCAGCTTGGCCTATATAGTCGGCACCGGGGAGCTGTTTTTT
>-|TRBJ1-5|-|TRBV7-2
CASSLTVYSNQPQHF
TGTGCCAGCAGCTTGACAGTTTATAGCAATCAGCCCCAGCATTTT
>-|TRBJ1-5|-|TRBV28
CASSLLWEGGNQPQHF
TGTGCCAGCAGTTTATTATGGGAGGGGGGCAATCAGCCCCAGCATTTT
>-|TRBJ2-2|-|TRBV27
CASSLRQPNTGELFF
TGTGCCAGCAGCCTAAGACAGCCGAACACCGGGGAGCTGTTTTTT
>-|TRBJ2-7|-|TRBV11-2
CASSFGSGSSYEQYF
TGTGCCAGCAGCTTCGGTAGCGGAAGCTCCTACGAGCAGTACTTC
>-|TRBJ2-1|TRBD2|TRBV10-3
CAIRGTSGRAVGDEQFF
TGTGCCATCAGAGGGACTAGCGGGAGGGCAGTCGGGGATGAGCAGTTCTTC
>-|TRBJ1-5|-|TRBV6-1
CASSEDNSGNQPQHF
TGTGCCAGCAGTGAAGACAATTCGGGCAATCAGCCCCAGCATTTT
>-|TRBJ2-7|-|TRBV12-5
CASAPFEGPYEQYF
TGTGCTAGTGCGCCATTCGAGGGGCCCTACGAGCAGTACTTC
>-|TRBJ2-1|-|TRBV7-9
CASSLGTLADEQFF
TGTGCCAGCAGCTTAGGTACCTTAGCGGATGAGCAGTTCTTC
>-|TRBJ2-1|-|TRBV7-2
CASSRRTNEQFF
TGTGCCAGCAGTAGGAGGACCAATGAGCAGTTCTTC
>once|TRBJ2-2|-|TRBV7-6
CASSLAPTGELFF
TGTGCCAGCAGCTTAGCACCCACCGGGGAGCTGTTTTTT
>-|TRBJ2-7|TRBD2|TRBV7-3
CASSSGGLAGEGQYF
TGTGCCAGCAGCTCCGGAGGACTAGCGGGAGAGGGGCAGTACTTC
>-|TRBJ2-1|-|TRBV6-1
CASSEAPKGSYNEQFF
TGTGCCAGCAGTGAAGCGCCTAAGGGCTCCTACAATGAGCAGTTCTTC
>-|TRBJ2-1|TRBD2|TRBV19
CASSMGAGAGYNEQFF
TGTGCCAGTAGTATGGGAGCGGGAGCTGGCTACAATGAGCAGTTCTTC
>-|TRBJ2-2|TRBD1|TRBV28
CASSLTGTGYHGELFF
TGTGCCAGCAGTTTAACCGGGACAGGGTACCACGGGGAGCTGTTTTTT
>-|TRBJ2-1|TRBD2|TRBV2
CASPLGGRPYNEQFF
TGTGCCAGCCCCCTGGGCGGGAGACCCTACAATGAGCAGTTCTTC
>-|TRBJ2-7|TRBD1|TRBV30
CAWSVGTAYEQYF
TGTGCCTGGAGTGTAGGGACAGCCTACGAGCAGTACTTC
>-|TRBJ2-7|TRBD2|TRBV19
CASSIDPSGMIYEQYF
TGTGCCAGTAGTATAGATCCTAGCGGGATGATCTACGAGCAGTACTTC
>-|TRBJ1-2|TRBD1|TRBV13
CASSSIGDRGDMDYGYTF
TGTGCCAGCAGCTCAATAGGGGACAGGGGAGATATGGACTATGGCTACACCTTC
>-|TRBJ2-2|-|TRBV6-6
CASENPDSANTGELFF
TGTGCCAGCGAAAACCCCGACTCGGCGAACACCGGGGAGCTGTTTTTT
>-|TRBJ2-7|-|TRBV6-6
CASTGGYEQYF
TGTGCCAGCACTGGCGGCTACGAGCAGTACTTC
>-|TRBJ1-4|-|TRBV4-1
CASSQDRAKNNEKLFF
TGCGCCAGCAGCCAAGACCGGGCTAAGAATAATGAAAAACTGTTTTTT
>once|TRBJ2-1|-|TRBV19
CASTLGSVGNEQFF
TGTGCCAGTACCCTAGGAAGCGTGGGCAATGAGCAGTTCTTC
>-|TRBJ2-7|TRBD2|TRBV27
CASSPSGLEYEQYF
TGTGCCAGCAGTCCCTCGGGACTAGAATACGAGCAGTACTTC
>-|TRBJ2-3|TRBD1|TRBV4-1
CASSLGQGADTQYF
TGCGCCAGCAGCCTGGGACAGGGGGCAGATACGCAGTATTTT
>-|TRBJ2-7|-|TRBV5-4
CASSFRDYEQYF
TGTGCCAGCAGCTTTCGGGACTACGAGCAGTACTTC
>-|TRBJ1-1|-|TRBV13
CASSPVKEGSTEAFF
TGTGCCAGCAGCCCGGTTAAGGAGGGGTCCACTGAAGCTTTCTTT